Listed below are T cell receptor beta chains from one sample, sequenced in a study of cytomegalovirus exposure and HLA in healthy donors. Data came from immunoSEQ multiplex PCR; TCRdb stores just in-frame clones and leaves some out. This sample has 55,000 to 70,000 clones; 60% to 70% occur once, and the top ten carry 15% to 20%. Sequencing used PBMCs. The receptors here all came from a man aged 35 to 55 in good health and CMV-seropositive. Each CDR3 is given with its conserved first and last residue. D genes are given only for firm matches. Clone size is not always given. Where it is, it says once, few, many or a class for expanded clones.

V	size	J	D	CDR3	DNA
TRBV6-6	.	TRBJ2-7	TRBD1	CASTRQGAPIYEQYF	TGTGCCAGCACCCGACAGGGGGCGCCGATTTACGAGCAGTACTTC
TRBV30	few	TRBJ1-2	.	CAWSSGQLNYGYTF	TGTGCCTGGAGTTCGGGACAACTAAACTATGGCTACACCTTC
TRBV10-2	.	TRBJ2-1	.	CASSELVTDNEQFF	TGCGCCAGCAGTGAGCTGGTCACAGACAATGAGCAGTTCTTC
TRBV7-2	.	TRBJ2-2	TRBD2	CASRPGLAGPTGELFF	TGTGCCAGCAGACCGGGACTAGCGGGGCCCACCGGGGAGCTGTTTTTT
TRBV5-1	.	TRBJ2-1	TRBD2	CATAKRTSDYNEQFF	TGCGCCACCGCCAAAAGGACTAGCGATTACAATGAGCAGTTCTTC
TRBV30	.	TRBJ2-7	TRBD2	CAWSLTSESYEQYF	TGTGCCTGGAGTCTGACTAGCGAATCCTACGAGCAGTACTTC
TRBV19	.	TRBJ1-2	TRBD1	CASSMGQGGYGYTF	TGTGCCAGTAGTATGGGACAGGGAGGGTATGGCTACACCTTC
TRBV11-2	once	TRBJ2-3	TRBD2	CASSWRGDTQYF	TGTGCCAGCAGCTGGCGGGGGGATACGCAGTATTTT
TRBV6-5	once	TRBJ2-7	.	CASRTVSSYEQYF	TGTGCCAGCAGGACAGTTTCCTCCTACGAGCAGTACTTC
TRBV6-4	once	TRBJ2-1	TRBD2	CASSELAGGNEQFF	TGTGCCAGCAGTGAACTAGCGGGAGGCAATGAGCAGTTCTTC
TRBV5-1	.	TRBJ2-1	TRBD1	CASSFYVGQGAYNEQFF	TGCGCCAGCAGCTTTTACGTCGGACAGGGGGCCTACAATGAGCAGTTCTTC
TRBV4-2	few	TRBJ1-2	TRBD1	CASSQQTLTGAGYTF	TGTGCCAGCAGCCAACAGACTCTGACAGGGGCCGGCTACACCTTC
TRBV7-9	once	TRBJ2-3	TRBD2	CASSHSGRAVGDTQYF	TGTGCCAGCAGCCATAGCGGGAGGGCCGTAGGAGATACGCAGTATTTT